A single sample is the source of the 10 T cell receptor beta chains below, sequenced in a study of T cell clonality in common variable immunodeficiency (dated by TCRdb to between 2014 and 2017). The receptor library was made with the immunoSEQ multiplex PCR assay. TCRdb mirrors the immuneACCESS table, restricted to in-frame sequences. Some clones are absent from its copies; in checked studies, under half trace to an unresolved V gene, and the reason for the others is unknown. The table shows approximately 46,000 clones here, with no singletons. The ten largest clonotypes hold approximately 5.9% of the sample. Specimen: peripheral blood mononuclear cells. The source is a person aged 18-70 years in good health.

This clone was detected only a few times. The CDR3 reads CASSPGTGFGLFF. The sequenced part of the CDR3 DNA is TGTGCCAGCAGCCCTGGGACAGGCTTCGGG. The chain recombines TRBV7-9 with TRBJ2-2; 8 bases are shared with TRBD1. The CDR3 end lies 3 residues beyond the end of the read and is filled in from the germline J gene. The CDR3 consists of 13 residues. CDR1 is SEHNR, CDR2 FQNEAQ, per germline (reference sequence).

In its sample, this clone was seen many times. Sequence at one end of the junction differs from germline and may be a read error. The read falls 3 residues short of the CDR3 end, and the missing part is taken from the germline J gene. Other DNA sequences in this specimen translate into the identical CDR3. The chain combines TRBV5-1 with TRBJ2-3, with 7 bases matching TRBD2. Germline V CDR1 and CDR2: SGHRS, YFSETQ. This CDR3 has 14 residues. CDR3 DNA (partial): TGCGCCAGTAGCTCGGCGGGGGTCACAGATACG. Protein sequence: CASSSAGVTDT. The whole CDR3 is CASSSAGVTDTQYF.

At least ten counts were recorded for this clone. The read comes to an end 3 residues before the CDR3 does, leaving the germline J gene to fill in the end. This rearrangement joins TRBV7-2 to TRBJ2-7; D unclear. V dropped 1 base and J dropped 2 bases, with 3 bases sitting between them. CDR3 length: 12 amino acids. Germline V gene sequence: CDR1 SGHTA, CDR2 FQGNSA. The part of the CDR3 DNA that was read is TGTGCCAGCAGCTTAGGCGCCTACGAG. Its protein is CASSLGAYE. The entire CDR3 reads CASSLGAYEQYF. The variable domain in full, with the rest retrieved from reference TRBV7-2 and TRBJ2-7, is GAGVSQSPSNKVTEKGKDVELRCDPISGHTALYWYRQSLGQGLEFLIYFQGNSAPDKSGLPSDRFSAERTGGSVSTLTIQRTQQEDSAVYLCASSLGAYEQYFGPGTRLTVT.

This clone was counted at least ten times. The CDR3 end falls 3 residues outside the read, so it is completed with the germline J gene. Other DNA variants within this sample encode the same CDR3. V usage is TRBV30 and J usage is TRBJ2-3; a possible D gene is TRBD1 (5 bases). CDR1 and CDR2 (germline): GTSNPN, SVGIG (reference sequence). There are 12 residues in the CDR3. The chain's CDR3 is CAWSSGKWTQYF. The sequenced CDR3 bases are TGTGCCTGGAGTTCAGGGAAATGGACG.

The table lists this clone with many counts. The read comes to an end 3 residues before the CDR3 does, leaving the germline J gene to fill in the end. The chain employs TRBV5-1 and TRBJ1-1, with D unresolved. The CDR3 contains 17 residues. V lost 2 bases to trimming and J lost 0 bases, with 17 bases between them. The V gene's germline CDR1 is SGHRS and CDR2 YFSETQ. CDR3 DNA (partial): TGCGCCAGCAGCTTATTCTCGGTAGGGTCAATGAACACTGAA. This gives the protein CASSLFSVGSMNTE. The full CDR3 reads CASSLFSVGSMNTEAFF. The entire variable domain, with the rest obtained from reference TRBV5-1 and TRBJ1-1, is as follows: KAGVTQTPRYLIKTRGQQVTLSCSPISGHRSVSWYQQTPGQGLQFLFEYFSETQRNKGNFPGRFSGRQFSNSRSEMNVSTLELGDSALYLCASSLFSVGSMNTEAFFGQGTRLTVV.

This clone was seen many times. The read ends 3 residues shy of where the CDR3 ends; the end is completed using the germline J gene. The chain recombines TRBV5-1 with TRBJ2-1; D is perhaps TRBD2 (5 bases). V lost 5 bases to trimming and J lost 3 bases, with 9 bases between them. This CDR3 comprises 13 residues. Germline assignment: CDR1 SGHRS and CDR2 YFSETQ. This CDR3 is CASRLGLYNEQFF. The DNA read from the CDR3 is TGCGCCAGCAGGTTAGGACTCTACAATGAG. Using reference TRBV5-1 and TRBJ2-1 for the parts outside the CDR3, the full variable domain is KAGVTQTPRYLIKTRGQQVTLSCSPISGHRSVSWYQQTPGQGLQFLFEYFSETQRNKGNFPGRFSGRQFSNSRSEMNVSTLELGDSALYLCASRLGLYNEQFFGPGTRLTVL.

This clone was seen repeatedly, ten times or more. The read falls 3 residues short of the CDR3 end, and the missing part is taken from the germline J gene. The V call is TRBV19, the J call TRBJ1-2; perhaps TRBD1 as D (6 bases). CDR3 size: 11 residues. Trimming took 11 bases from V and 2 from J, leaving 9 bases between them. Germline V gene lookup returns CDR1 LNHDA and CDR2 SQIVND (reference sequence). The CDR3 DNA, read in part, is TGTGCCTCAGGGGTAAACTATGGC. Protein: CASGVNYG. The whole CDR3 sequence reads CASGVNYGYTF. The full variable domain, its missing parts supplied by reference TRBV19 and TRBJ1-2, is DGGITQSPKYLFRKEGQNVTLSCEQNLNHDAMYWYRQDPGQGLRLIYYSQIVNDFQKGDIAEGYSVSREKKESFPLTVTSAQKNPTAFYLCASGVNYGYTFGSGTRLTVV.

This clone was picked up a small number of times. The read ends 3 residues before the CDR3 terminus; that terminus is restored from the germline J gene. J is TRBJ1-1 and V is TRBV5-1; 8 nucleotides agree with TRBD1. The CDR3 loop spans 14 amino acids. From germline, CDR1 is SGHRS and CDR2 YFSETQ. The CDR3 here is CASSLAEDRVEAFF. CDR3 DNA (partial): TGCGCCAGCAGCTTGGCCGAGGACAGGGTGGAA.

This clone was recorded at least ten times. With the read ending 3 residues before the CDR3 end, the germline J gene is used to fill in that end. The gene calls are TRBV19 and TRBJ1-4; 9 bases fit TRBD1. The CDR3 is 14 residues long. The germline CDR1 and CDR2 sequences are LNHDA and SQIVND (reference sequence). J lost 8 bases, V lost 5 bases, and 6 bases had no gene match. CDR3 protein: CASSQQGALEKLFF. The part of the CDR3 DNA that was read is TGTGCCAGTAGTCAACAGGGGGCGCTCGAAAAA.

There are many counts of this clone. With the read ending 3 residues before the CDR3 end, the germline J gene is used to fill in that end. This rearrangement joins TRBV6-2 or TRBV6-3 to TRBJ2-7; D is possibly TRBD2 (6 bases). V was pared by 6 bases and J by 4 bases, with 13 bases between. The CDR3 consists of 13 residues. Germline CDR1 reads MNHEY; CDR2 reads SVGEGT. The covered CDR3 bases are TGTGCCAGCAGCCGTGTGGGGGGATACGAG. This encodes CASSRVGGYE. The complete CDR3 sequence is CASSRVGGYEQYF.